This note documents a single T cell receptor beta chain sequence. Its antigen is unknown. No per-base quality is available; no much larger clone lies one base away. The data derive from a study of T cell changes during pregnancy in multiple sclerosis (dated by TCRdb to about 2019). Describing the broader study: The study looked at changes in the T cell repertoire across pregnancy in women with multiple sclerosis.

Libraries were built with the immunoSEQ multiplex PCR assay. TCRdb holds this immuneACCESS table with in-frame rearrangements only. Some clones are missing; in checked studies, unresolved V genes explain under half, and the rest has no known cause. The table for this sample lists fewer than 25,000 clones; around nine tenths of them were counted only once. The ten largest make up about 1% of the sample. Trimming at the junction amounts to 7 bases on V and 5 bases on J, and the germline ends lie 14 bases apart. The CDR3 goes from the cysteine to the phenylalanine over 14 residues. CDR3 DNA only is kept here, 42 bases in frame from base 1. Via the germline V gene (reference sequence), CDR1 is LNHDA and CDR2 SQIVND.

The sequence links TRBV19 to TRBJ1-4, with TRBD1 tentatively as D gene (6 bases match). The specimen was CD4+ T cells from peripheral blood mononuclear cells, collected in the second trimester of pregnancy. This clonotype was sampled from a female donor in good health, enrolled as a control in a pregnancy study. The CDR3 has the sequence CASTFRDTNEKLFF. The DNA sequence is as follows: TGTGCCAGTACATTCCGGGACACAAATGAAAAACTGTTTTTT.